The rows below give T cell receptor beta chains drawn from one sample of a study of cytomegalovirus exposure and HLA in healthy donors. Sequencing used immunoSEQ multiplex PCR; TCRdb keeps in-frame clones, though not all of them. The table lists 120,000 or so clones, roughly a tenth of them singletons, with approximately 4.4% in the top ten. Input material: PBMCs. These receptors were taken from a woman between 18 and 29 years old in good health and CMV-seropositive. CDR3s include the opening cysteine and the closing phenylalanine or tryptophan. The order of the fields is CDR3 protein, V gene, J gene, clone size. Not all rows give a size; the values are once, few, many and, for expanded clones, a class.

cdr3_aa: CASSSQTVGYTF
v_call: TRBV5-1
j_call: TRBJ1-2
clone_size: .

cdr3_aa: CASSVRLAGGEEQFF
v_call: TRBV6-4
j_call: TRBJ2-1
clone_size: few

cdr3_aa: CASSPGQGYHGYTF
v_call: TRBV7-2
j_call: TRBJ1-2
clone_size: .

cdr3_aa: CASSPRQGGAYEQYF
v_call: TRBV6-1
j_call: TRBJ2-7
clone_size: few

cdr3_aa: CASSLRQGNNYGYTF
v_call: TRBV6-6
j_call: TRBJ1-2
clone_size: .

cdr3_aa: CSVEESGYGYTF
v_call: TRBV29-1
j_call: TRBJ1-2
clone_size: .

cdr3_aa: CASGSRGKLNTGELFF
v_call: TRBV27
j_call: TRBJ2-2
clone_size: .

cdr3_aa: CASSRTIPDTQYF
v_call: TRBV6-5
j_call: TRBJ2-3
clone_size: .

cdr3_aa: CASSGPTGPYEQYF
v_call: TRBV6-1
j_call: TRBJ2-7
clone_size: few

cdr3_aa: CASSWGQAAYEQYF
v_call: TRBV5-6
j_call: TRBJ2-7
clone_size: few

cdr3_aa: CASSSGQSQEQYF
v_call: TRBV28
j_call: TRBJ2-7
clone_size: .

cdr3_aa: CSVGYGTGRGRTEAFF
v_call: TRBV29-1
j_call: TRBJ1-1
clone_size: few

cdr3_aa: CASSASVAEAGRNTIYF
v_call: TRBV2
j_call: TRBJ1-3
clone_size: .

cdr3_aa: CASSLGLGLFYNEQFF
v_call: TRBV7-9
j_call: TRBJ2-1
clone_size: .

cdr3_aa: CASSVVRQLTYEQYF
v_call: TRBV6-1
j_call: TRBJ2-7
clone_size: few

cdr3_aa: CASSLWGGTEAFF
v_call: TRBV28
j_call: TRBJ1-1
clone_size: .

cdr3_aa: CAIRAGTGSSYEQYF
v_call: TRBV10-3
j_call: TRBJ2-7
clone_size: .

cdr3_aa: CASSYVASGSYEQYF
v_call: TRBV6-5
j_call: TRBJ2-7
clone_size: .

cdr3_aa: CASSPTLPGQGSYQPQHF
v_call: TRBV18
j_call: TRBJ1-5
clone_size: few

cdr3_aa: CASGLAGTDTQYF
v_call: TRBV9
j_call: TRBJ2-3
clone_size: .

cdr3_aa: CARPRRKDLGQVVYEQYF
v_call: TRBV9
j_call: TRBJ2-7
clone_size: .

cdr3_aa: CASSFTAAGTDTQYF
v_call: TRBV11-3
j_call: TRBJ2-3
clone_size: few

cdr3_aa: CASSYSGQGYGYTF
v_call: TRBV27
j_call: TRBJ1-2
clone_size: .

cdr3_aa: CATYRVRTGELFF
v_call: TRBV7-2
j_call: TRBJ2-2
clone_size: .

cdr3_aa: CASSLQETQYF
v_call: TRBV5-4
j_call: TRBJ2-5
clone_size: few

cdr3_aa: CASSQDAGGAYEQYF
v_call: TRBV4-1
j_call: TRBJ2-7
clone_size: few

cdr3_aa: CASSQSSVGEQFF
v_call: TRBV7-3
j_call: TRBJ2-1
clone_size: few

cdr3_aa: CAWSTTPGQGYEQYF
v_call: TRBV30
j_call: TRBJ2-7
clone_size: few

cdr3_aa: CTSGRPTGELFF
v_call: TRBV5-6
j_call: TRBJ2-2
clone_size: .

cdr3_aa: CASSQRGSGANVLTF
v_call: TRBV4-1
j_call: TRBJ2-6
clone_size: many

cdr3_aa: CASSLWTGGSSEQYF
v_call: TRBV6-1
j_call: TRBJ2-7
clone_size: few

cdr3_aa: CAISPLGQATTSVSEQFF
v_call: TRBV10-3
j_call: TRBJ2-1
clone_size: few

cdr3_aa: CASSPSSYEQYF
v_call: TRBV18
j_call: TRBJ2-7
clone_size: few

cdr3_aa: CASSPDTSQPQHF
v_call: TRBV19
j_call: TRBJ1-5
clone_size: few

cdr3_aa: CASGPGGRRETQYF
v_call: TRBV12-5
j_call: TRBJ2-5
clone_size: .

cdr3_aa: CASSLEGGVRQYGYTF
v_call: TRBV7-8
j_call: TRBJ1-2
clone_size: .

cdr3_aa: CASSRGFSTEAFF
v_call: TRBV6-1
j_call: TRBJ1-1
clone_size: .

cdr3_aa: CASSLISGRTGELFF
v_call: TRBV18
j_call: TRBJ2-2
clone_size: few

cdr3_aa: CASSPNPGQGFEQYF
v_call: TRBV18
j_call: TRBJ2-7
clone_size: .

cdr3_aa: CASSSLSIYF
v_call: TRBV7-9
j_call: TRBJ1-3
clone_size: .

cdr3_aa: CASTWSQGTGELFF
v_call: TRBV5-1
j_call: TRBJ2-2
clone_size: .

cdr3_aa: CASSASSSRETQYF
v_call: TRBV11-2
j_call: TRBJ2-5
clone_size: .